The 7 T cell receptor beta chains in this list originate from one sample, sequenced in a study of blood T cell repertoires in COVID-19. This table comes from immunoSEQ multiplex PCR, and its TCRdb copy is limited to in-frame clones, with some not included. The sample consists of about 370,000 clones, about nine tenths of them appearing once. Sequencing was performed on PBMCs or T cells enriched from blood (not recorded which). The receptors were sampled from a woman aged 40 to 55 who had been exposed to COVID-19.

The chain uses TRBV6-5 and TRBJ1-2; D remains ambiguous. The germline V and J ends were trimmed by 0 bases and 6 bases, with 11 bases remaining between them. The CDR3 has 14 amino acids. CDR1 and CDR2 from the germline V gene are MNHEY and SVGAGI. In DNA, the CDR3 is TGTGCCAGCAGTTACTCGACTCGCGCAGATGGCTACACCTTC. It is translated as CASSYSTRADGYTF.

V usage is TRBV19 and J usage is TRBJ2-1, with TRBD2 matching 9 bases. The germline gives CDR1 LNHDA, CDR2 SQIVND (reference sequence). V lost 7 bases and J lost 3; bases outside the gene matches: 10. This CDR3 has 16 residues. The CDR3 coding sequence is TGTGCCAGTACCAGCCTAGCGGGAACGAACTACAATGAGCAGTTCTTC. Encoded protein: CASTSLAGTNYNEQFF.

The J gene is TRBJ1-5, the V gene TRBV15; a weak D match, TRBD1 (5 bases). V was pared by 1 base and J by 12 bases, with 13 bases between. This CDR3 comprises 13 residues. CDR1 LNHNV and CDR2 YYDKDF come from the germline V gene (reference sequence). DNA of the CDR3: TGTGCCACCAGCAGAGTTTTTGGAGGGGTCCAGCATTTT. It translates to CATSRVFGGVQHF.

The J gene is TRBJ2-3, the V gene TRBV7-9; tentative D call: TRBD1 (6 bases). The germline CDR1 and CDR2 sequences are SEHNR and FQNEAQ (reference sequence). The CDR3 extends over 14 amino acids. V was cut by 5 bases and J by 2 bases, with 11 bases left in between. This CDR3 reads CASSGGQYTDTQYF. The CDR3 DNA follows: TGTGCCAGCAGCGGCGGACAGTACACAGATACGCAGTATTTT.

The J gene is TRBJ1-2, the V gene TRBV12-3 or TRBV12-4; a possible D gene is TRBD1 (5 bases). Trimming removed 5 bases at V and 8 bases at J, with 12 bases between. The CDR3 is made up of 12 amino acids. CDR3 residues: CASSQGPGGYTF. CDR3 nucleotides: TGTGCCAGCAGTCAGGGTCCTGGGGGCTACACCTTC.

The chain carries TRBV4-1 and TRBJ1-1, with no clear D. V lost 3 bases and J 1 base, leaving 12 bases between the germline ends. Germline V gene data show CDR1 as MGHRA and CDR2 as YSYEKL. This CDR3 is 15 amino acids long. As DNA, the CDR3 is TGCGCCAGCAGCCATTCTCCGGGAGGGAACACTGAAGCTTTCTTT. Translating it yields CASSHSPGGNTEAFF.

J is TRBJ2-5 and V is TRBV7-9; a possible D gene is TRBD2 (5 bases). Germline CDR1 SEHNR, CDR2 FQNEAQ (reference sequence). This CDR3 region has 15 residues. V was cut by 5 bases and J by 2 bases, with 15 bases left in between. As DNA, the CDR3 is TGTGCCAGCAGCCCTATACTCGGCGGGCAAGAGACCCAGTACTTC. Its translation: CASSPILGGQETQYF. Using reference TRBV7-9 and TRBJ2-5 for the parts outside the CDR3, the full variable domain is DTGVSQNPRHKITKRGQNVTFRCDPISEHNRLYWYRQTLGQGPEFLTYFQNEAQLEKSRLLSDRFSAERPKGSFSTLEIQRTEQGDSAMYLCASSPILGGQETQYFGPGTRLLVL.